These 2 T cell receptor beta chains were sequenced from one sample in a study of immune cell composition in non-small cell lung cancer. The normal lung sample lay at least 3 cm, and maximally far, from the tumour. Libraries were prepared by immunoSEQ multiplex PCR; TCRdb keeps only in-frame clonotypes and omits some of them. Of 6,500 to 7,000 clones in the sample, approximately 84% are singletons; the top ten hold 10% to 15%. Sequenced material: non-adjacent lung tissue. These receptors were obtained from a human donor with non-small cell lung cancer.

The chain uses TRBV6-1 and TRBJ2-7, with 7 bases lining up with TRBD1. Trimming took 6 bases from V and 4 from J; bases not matched to a gene: 9. This CDR3 spans 14 amino acids. Germline lookup yields CDR1 MNHNS and CDR2 SASEGT. The CDR3 region is CASRAGTVVYEQYF. DNA for the CDR3: TGTGCCAGCAGAGCCGGGACAGTCGTTTACGAGCAGTACTTC.

This clone came up once. J is TRBJ2-7 and V is TRBV6-5; 10 nucleotides line up with TRBD1. This CDR3 is built from 15 residues. Trimming removed 10 bases from V and 3 bases from J; junction bases left unmatched: 12. From germline, CDR1 is MNHEY and CDR2 SVGAGI. This CDR3 is CAISADRGQIYEQYF. For the CDR3, the DNA is TGTGCCATCAGCGCTGACAGGGGGCAGATCTACGAGCAGTACTTC.